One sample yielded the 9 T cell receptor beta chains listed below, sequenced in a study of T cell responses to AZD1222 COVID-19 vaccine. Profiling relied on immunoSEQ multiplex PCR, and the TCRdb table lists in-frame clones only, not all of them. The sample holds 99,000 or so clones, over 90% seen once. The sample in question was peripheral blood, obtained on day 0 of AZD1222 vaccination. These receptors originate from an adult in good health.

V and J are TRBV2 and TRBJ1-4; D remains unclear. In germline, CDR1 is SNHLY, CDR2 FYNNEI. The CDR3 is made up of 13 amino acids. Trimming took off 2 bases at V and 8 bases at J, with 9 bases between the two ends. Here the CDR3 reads CASSETEGEKLFF. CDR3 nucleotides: TGTGCCAGCAGTGAAACGGAGGGAGAAAAACTGTTTTTT.

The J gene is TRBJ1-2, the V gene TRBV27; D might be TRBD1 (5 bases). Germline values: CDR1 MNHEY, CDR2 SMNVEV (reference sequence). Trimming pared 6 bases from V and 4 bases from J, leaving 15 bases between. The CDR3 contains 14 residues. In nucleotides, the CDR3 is TGTGCCAGCAGGCCCCAGGGTTTCTTCTATGGCTACACCTTC. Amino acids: CASRPQGFFYGYTF.

The CDR3: CASSLGSAGDTQYF. The CDR3 DNA reads TGTGCCAGCAGTCTAGGGTCGGCAGGGGATACGCAGTATTTT. The rearrangement uses TRBV7-3 and TRBJ2-3; maybe TRBD1 (5 bases). Trimming left V 6 bases short and J 6 bases short, with 16 bases between. This CDR3 has 14 residues. CDR1 and CDR2 (germline): SGHTA, FQGTGA.

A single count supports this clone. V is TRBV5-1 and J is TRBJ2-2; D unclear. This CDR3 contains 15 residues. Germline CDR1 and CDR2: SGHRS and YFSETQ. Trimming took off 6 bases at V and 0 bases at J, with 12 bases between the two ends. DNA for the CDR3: TGCGCCAGCAATTTTCTGTCGGCGAACACCGGGGAGCTGTTTTTT. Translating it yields CASNFLSANTGELFF.

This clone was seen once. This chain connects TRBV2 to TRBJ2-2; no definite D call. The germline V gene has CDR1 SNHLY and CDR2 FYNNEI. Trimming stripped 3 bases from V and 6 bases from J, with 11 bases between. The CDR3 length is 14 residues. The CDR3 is CASSDIGQSGELFF. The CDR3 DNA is TGTGCCAGCAGTGATATCGGGCAGTCCGGGGAGCTGTTTTTT.

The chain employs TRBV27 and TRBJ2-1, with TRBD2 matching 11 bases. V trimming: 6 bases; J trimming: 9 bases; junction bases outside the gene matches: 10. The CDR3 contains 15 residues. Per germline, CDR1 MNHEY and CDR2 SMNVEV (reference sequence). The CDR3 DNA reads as TGTGCCAGCAGCCGGATACTAGCGGGAGTGTTTGAGCAGTTCTTC. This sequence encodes CASSRILAGVFEQFF.

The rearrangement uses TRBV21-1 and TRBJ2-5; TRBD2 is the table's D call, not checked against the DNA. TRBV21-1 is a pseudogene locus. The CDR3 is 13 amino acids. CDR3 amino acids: CASSWGGQETQYF. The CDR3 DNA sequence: TGTGCCAGCAGTTGGGGGGGACAAGAGACCCAGTACTTC.

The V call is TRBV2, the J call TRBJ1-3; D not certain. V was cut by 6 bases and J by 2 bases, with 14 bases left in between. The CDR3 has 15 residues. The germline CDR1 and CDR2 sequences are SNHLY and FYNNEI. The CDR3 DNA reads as TGTGCCAGCAGCGGGAAAGGGCCGGCTGGAAACACCATATATTTT. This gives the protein CASSGKGPAGNTIYF.

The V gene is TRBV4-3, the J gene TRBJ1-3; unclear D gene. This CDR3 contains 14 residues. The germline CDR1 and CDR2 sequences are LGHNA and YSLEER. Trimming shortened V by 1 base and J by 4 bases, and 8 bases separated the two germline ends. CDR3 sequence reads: CASSQGLGGNTIYF. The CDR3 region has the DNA TGCGCCAGCAGCCAAGGTCTGGGAGGAAACACCATATATTTT.